Detailed here is one TCR beta chain. Its antigen is not identified. V was shortened by 6 bases and J by 5 bases, with 28 bases between the two germline ends. CDR1 SGHVS and CDR2 FNYEAQ come from the germline V gene. The CDR3 contains 18 residues. The library was made from cDNA and included unique molecular identifiers. The T cell input of about 1 to 10 million gave approximately 460,000 cDNA molecules. Each CDR3 protein gets one entry after TCRdb re-called the PCR reads with MiXCR. The sample consists of 650,000 to 850,000 distinct CDR3 sequences, approximately 53% of them appearing once. The data were obtained in a study of post-analysis software for immune sequencing data. Study information: The courses of disease that were included comprised relapsing-remitting, secondary progressive and progressive-relapsing multiple sclerosis.

Study-wide results and limits: TRBV5-6, TRBV5-1 and TRBV20-1 belonged to a set of roughly five TRBV segments that were more frequent in patients than controls.

The sequence was collected from a girl aged 5-17 years with multiple sclerosis. The material sequenced was blood. V and J are TRBV7-6 and TRBJ1-1; D unresolved. CDR3 amino acids: CASSTPHELRPLTTEAFF. The CDR3 coding sequence is TGTGCCAGCAGTACACCCCACGAACTGAGGCCTTTAACGACTGAAGCTTTCTTT.